The 18 T cell receptor beta chains below were found in one sample sequenced in a study of blood T cell repertoires in COVID-19. Clones were sequenced by immunoSEQ multiplex PCR, and TCRdb holds only the in-frame ones, with some missing. Here the sample spans about 150,000 clones, about 85% being singletons. Sequencing was carried out using peripheral blood. These TCRs come from a man between 60 and 70 years old with COVID-19, enrolled during active disease.

V and J are TRBV24-1 and TRBJ2-3, with 8 bases aligning to TRBD2. The CDR3 runs to 17 residues. The V gene end was trimmed by 4 bases and the J gene end by 3 bases; junction bases not matched to a gene: 11. CDR1 is KGHDR, CDR2 SFDVKD, per germline. Here the CDR3 reads CATSDRAAGDVTDTQYF. The CDR3 region has the DNA TGTGCCACCAGTGACCGGGCAGCGGGAGATGTGACAGATACGCAGTATTTT.

This clone showed up just once. The chain uses TRBV5-8 and TRBJ1-5, with 7 bases identical to TRBD1. The CDR3 is 14 residues long. V shed 6 bases, J shed 5 bases, and the junction held 8 bases outside the gene matches. CDR1 and CDR2 from the germline V gene are SGHTS and YDEGEE. In DNA, the CDR3 is TGTGCCAGCACCAATCGACAGGGTGATCAGCCCCAGCATTTT. Its protein product is CASTNRQGDQPQHF.

The chain has TRBV7-2 and TRBJ1-2; possibly TRBD1 for D (6 bases). Germline CDR1 SGHTA, CDR2 FQGNSA. V was clipped by 9 bases and J by 3 bases, with 17 bases between them. The CDR3 totals 14 residues. This CDR3 reads CASKLGAAYYGYTF. CDR3 nucleotides: TGTGCCAGTAAATTGGGGGCAGCCTACTATGGCTACACCTTC.

This clone was seen only a few times. The chain recombines TRBV5-1 with TRBJ2-2; 7 bases align to TRBD1. The CDR3 sequence is 14 residues long. V shed 7 bases and J 5 bases; nucleotides not matched to a gene: 8. Germline-derived CDR1 and CDR2 are SGHRS and YFSETQ. CDR3 coding DNA: TGCGCCAGCGGATACCCAGGGGGAACCGGGGAGCTGTTTTTT. It yields the protein CASGYPGGTGELFF.

The V and J genes are TRBV4-3 and TRBJ2-7; 10 bases fit TRBD2. The V gene end was trimmed by 4 bases and the J gene end by 5 bases; junction bases not matched to a gene: 5. This CDR3 has 14 residues. CDR1 and CDR2 (germline): LGHNA, YSLEER. The CDR3 sequence is CASSPPSGSDEQYF. The CDR3 DNA is TGCGCCAGCAGCCCTCCTAGCGGGAGCGACGAGCAGTACTTC.

The chain carries TRBV24-1 and TRBJ2-1, with 10 nucleotides matching TRBD2. The CDR3 is 14 amino acids. Germline CDR1 is KGHDR and CDR2 is SFDVKD. After removal of 4 bases from V and 6 bases from J, the junction contained 2 bases not matched to a gene. The CDR3 region is CATSEASGSNEQFF. The CDR3 nucleotides are TGTGCCACCAGTGAGGCTAGCGGGAGCAATGAGCAGTTCTTC.

V and J are TRBV21-1 and TRBJ2-3; TRBD2, the D gene given by the table, was not confirmed from the DNA. TRBV21-1 is a recognized pseudogene. The CDR3 runs to 16 residues. CDR3: CASSKADAGVTDTQYF. Written as DNA, the CDR3 is TGTGCCAGCAGCAAAGCGGACGCGGGGGTCACAGATACGCAGTATTTT.

The V call is TRBV4-3, the J call TRBJ2-1; 7 bases map to TRBD2. Germline V lookup: CDR1 LGHNA, CDR2 YSLEER. The CDR3 is 15 residues long. Trimming at V came to 0 bases and at J to 8 bases, leaving 7 bases not matched to a gene. The CDR3 nucleotides are TGCGCCAGCAGCCAAGATCAACGCGGGAGCTATGAGCAGTTCTTC. Translated: CASSQDQRGSYEQFF.

This clone was observed a single time. The chain uses TRBV19 and TRBJ2-6, with D tentatively TRBD1 (6 bases). CDR1 LNHDA and CDR2 SQIVND come from the germline V gene (reference sequence). The CDR3 sequence is 15 residues long. Trimming left V 1 base short and J 2 bases short, with 6 bases between. The CDR3 DNA sequence: TGTGCCAGTAGTATAGGGGGGCCTGGGGCCAACGTCCTGACTTTC. Its protein is CASSIGGPGANVLTF. Variable domain in full (rest from reference TRBV19 and TRBJ2-6): DGGITQSPKYLFRKEGQNVTLSCEQNLNHDAMYWYRQDPGQGLRLIYYSQIVNDFQKGDIAEGYSVSREKKESFPLTVTSAQKNPTAFYLCASSIGGPGANVLTFGAGSRLTVL.

V usage is TRBV7-8 and J usage is TRBJ1-2; D is unclear. This CDR3 has 13 residues. The germline V gene has CDR1 SGHVS and CDR2 FQNEAQ. V lost 2 bases, J lost 4 bases, and 8 bases lay in between. The CDR3 DNA reads as TGTGCCAGCAGCTTAACAGAACCCTATGGCTACACCTTC. Translated: CASSLTEPYGYTF.

This clone occurred a few times. CDR3 region: CASSRVVDEQFF. CDR3 DNA sequence: TGTGCCAGCAGCCGGGTGGTAGATGAGCAGTTCTTC. The rearrangement joins TRBV9 to TRBJ2-1; D uncertain. Trimming took 4 bases from V and 8 from J, leaving 10 bases between them. The CDR3 extends over 12 amino acids. Germline CDR1 and CDR2: SGDLS and YYNGEE.

The chain is built from TRBV27 and TRBJ1-6, with TRBD1 as a possible D gene (6 bases). The CDR3 totals 14 residues. Per germline, CDR1 MNHEY and CDR2 SMNVEV (reference sequence). Trimming stripped 2 bases from V and 7 bases from J, with 9 bases between. CDR3 bases: TGTGCCAGCAGTTTACTCAGGGGAAATTCACCCCTCCACTTT. It translates to CASSLLRGNSPLHF.

J is TRBJ1-1 and V is TRBV25-1, with D perhaps TRBD1 (5 bases). CDR3 size: 13 residues. V was shortened by 8 bases and J by 9 bases, with 19 bases between the two germline ends. Germline V gives CDR1 MGHDK, CDR2 SYGVNS. The DNA for the CDR3 is TGTGCCAGCCTCGGGGGGTACCCAAACCAAGCTTTCTTT. Protein product: CASLGGYPNQAFF.

The chain uses TRBV7-8 and TRBJ1-5; TRBD1 aligns across 7 bases. The germline gives CDR1 SGHVS, CDR2 FQNEAQ. CDR3 size: 16 residues. Unmatched junction bases numbered 10, after V lost 5 bases and J lost 3 bases. This CDR3 reads CASSHAGGTNNQPQHF. The DNA of the CDR3 is TGTGCCAGCAGCCACGCAGGGGGTACAAACAATCAGCCCCAGCATTTT.

By sample fraction, this clone is medium-sized. The chain couples TRBV7-9 to TRBJ1-2; 10 positions match TRBD1. V dropped 5 bases and J dropped 7; count of bases not matched to a gene: 16. CDR1 is SEHNR and CDR2 is FQNEAQ in the germline V gene (reference sequence). There are 17 residues in the CDR3. The CDR3 reads CASSANFDDRGRVGYTF. The CDR3 DNA is TGTGCCAGCAGCGCCAATTTCGACGACAGGGGGCGCGTTGGCTACACCTTC.

This clone has only a few counts. CDR3 sequence reads: CASSLGGGRRNTEAFF. DNA for the CDR3: TGTGCCAGCAGCTTGGGTGGGGGCAGGAGGAACACTGAAGCTTTCTTT. The chain uses TRBV5-4 and TRBJ1-1; D is possibly TRBD1 (6 bases). The CDR3 length is 16 residues. Germline V lookup: CDR1 SGHNT, CDR2 YYREEE (reference sequence). With 0 bases removed from V and 1 base from J, the gap between germline ends came to 13 bases.

The chain recombines TRBV30 with TRBJ2-7; D ambiguous. Trimming took off 2 bases at V and 7 bases at J, with 12 bases between the two ends. Germline CDR1 and CDR2: GTSNPN and SVGIG (reference sequence). This CDR3 is 12 amino acids long. The CDR3 sequence is CAWSPCTVEQYF. The CDR3 DNA reads TGTGCCTGGAGTCCTTGTACGGTTGAGCAGTACTTC.

The chain has TRBV24-1 and TRBJ2-2, with 8 bases matching TRBD1. The germline gives CDR1 KGHDR, CDR2 SFDVKD. The CDR3 sequence is 15 residues long. J gave up 4 bases and V 7 bases, and 7 bases lay outside the gene matches. CDR3 protein: CATSLTGVGTGELFF. The CDR3 coding sequence is TGTGCCACCAGCCTGACAGGGGTGGGCACCGGGGAGCTGTTTTTT.